The rows below give T cell receptor beta chains drawn from one sample of a study of post-analysis software for immune sequencing data. Each CDR3 protein is one row after TCRdb ran MiXCR on the PCR reads. The sample includes 500,000 to 600,000 distinct CDR3 sequences, roughly two fifths of them seen just once. The sequencing input was blood. The receptor source for this set is a girl aged 5-17 years with multiple sclerosis. Both conserved end residues are part of each CDR3. Each record gives: D gene, J gene, clone size, V gene, CDR3 DNA, CDR3 protein. D genes are given only for firm matches. Rows give clone size only sometimes, using once, few, many, or a class for an expanded clone.

- | TRBJ2-5 | - | TRBV3-1 | TGTGCCAGCACCTATAGTACAGGGGGGGGAGAGACCCAGTACTTC | CASTYSTGGGETQYF
TRBD1 | TRBJ1-4 | - | TRBV15 | TGTGCCACCAGCAGGGGTCAAGACAGGGAGGTTGAAAAACTGTTTTTT | CATSRGQDREVEKLFF
TRBD2 | TRBJ2-1 | few | TRBV10-3 | TGTGCCATCAGTGGCCTTAGGACTAGCGGGATGTATGAGCAGTTCTTC | CAISGLRTSGMYEQFF
TRBD1 | TRBJ1-2 | - | TRBV2 | TGTGCCAGCAGCCTTGAGATGGGGACAGGGGATGGCTACACCTTC | CASSLEMGTGDGYTF
- | TRBJ1-5 | few | TRBV15 | TGTGCCACCAGCAGGACAGTGGGGAGCAATCAGCCCCAGCATTTT | CATSRTVGSNQPQHF
- | TRBJ2-7 | few | TRBV5-1 | TGCGCCAGCAGCTTGGAGGGGTGCTACGAGCAGTACTTC | CASSLEGCYEQYF
TRBD1 | TRBJ2-7 | few | TRBV5-6 | TGTGCCAGCAGCTCCGGACAGGGGATTTTCTACGAGCAGTACTTC | CASSSGQGIFYEQYF
- | TRBJ2-7 | - | TRBV11-3 | TGTGCCAGCAGCTTAGAGTCTCTGGGCGAGCAGTACTTC | CASSLESLGEQYF
- | TRBJ1-1 | few | TRBV7-3 | TGTGCCAGCAGCTCGACGCGGAACACTGAAGCTTTCTTT | CASSSTRNTEAFF
TRBD2 | TRBJ2-7 | once | TRBV3-1 | TGTGCCAGCAGCCAAGTCGGCGGGGGGCGCTACGAGCAGTACTTC | CASSQVGGGRYEQYF
TRBD2 | TRBJ2-1 | once | TRBV5-6 | TGTGCCACGAAAAACGGACTAGTCAATGAGCAGTTCTTC | CATKNGLVNEQFF
TRBD2 | TRBJ2-7 | - | TRBV10-2 | TGCGCCAGCAGTGAGCGGGGGGTCTACGAGCAGTACTTC | CASSERGVYEQYF
- | TRBJ2-1 | few | TRBV4-2 | TGTGCCAGCAGCCAAGATCCGAGCGGGCGGTCCTACAATGAGCAGTTCTTC | CASSQDPSGRSYNEQFF